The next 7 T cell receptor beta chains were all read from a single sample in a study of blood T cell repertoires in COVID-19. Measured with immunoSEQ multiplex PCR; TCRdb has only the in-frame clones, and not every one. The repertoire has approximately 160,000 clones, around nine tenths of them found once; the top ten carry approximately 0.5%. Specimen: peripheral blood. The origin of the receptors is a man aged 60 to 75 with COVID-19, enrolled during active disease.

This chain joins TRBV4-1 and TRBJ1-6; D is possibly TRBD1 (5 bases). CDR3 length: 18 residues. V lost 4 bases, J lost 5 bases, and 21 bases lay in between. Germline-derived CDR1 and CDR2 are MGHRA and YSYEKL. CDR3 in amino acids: CASSLNTAGGEDNSPLHF. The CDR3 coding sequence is TGCGCCAGCAGCCTTAATACCGCGGGGGGGGAGGATAATTCACCCCTCCACTTT.

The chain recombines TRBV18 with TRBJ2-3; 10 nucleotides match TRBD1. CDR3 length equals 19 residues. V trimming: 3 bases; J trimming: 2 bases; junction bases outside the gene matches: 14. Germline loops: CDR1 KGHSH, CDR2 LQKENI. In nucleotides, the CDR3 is TGTGCCAGCTCACCCTTGACAGGGGGCACCACCACTGCCACAGATACGCAGTATTTT. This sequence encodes CASSPLTGGTTTATDTQYF. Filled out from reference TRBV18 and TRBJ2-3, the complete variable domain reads NAGVMQNPRHLVRRRGQEARLRCSPMKGHSHVYWYRQLPEEGLKFMVYLQKENIIDESGMPKERFSAEFPKEGPSILRIQQVVRGDSAAYFCASSPLTGGTTTATDTQYFGPGTRLTVL.

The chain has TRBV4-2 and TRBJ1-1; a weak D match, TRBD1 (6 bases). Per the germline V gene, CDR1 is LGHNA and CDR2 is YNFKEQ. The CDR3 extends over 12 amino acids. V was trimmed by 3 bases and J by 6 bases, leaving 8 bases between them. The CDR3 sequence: CASSHNRAEAFF. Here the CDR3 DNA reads TGTGCCAGCAGCCATAACAGGGCTGAAGCTTTCTTT.

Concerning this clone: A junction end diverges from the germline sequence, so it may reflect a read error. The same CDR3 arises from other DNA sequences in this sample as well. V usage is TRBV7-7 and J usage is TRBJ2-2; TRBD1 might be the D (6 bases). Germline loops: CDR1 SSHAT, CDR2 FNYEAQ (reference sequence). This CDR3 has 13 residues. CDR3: CASSPDRSGELFF. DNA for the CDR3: TGTGCTAGCAGTCCTGACAGGTCTGGGGAGCTGTTTTTT.

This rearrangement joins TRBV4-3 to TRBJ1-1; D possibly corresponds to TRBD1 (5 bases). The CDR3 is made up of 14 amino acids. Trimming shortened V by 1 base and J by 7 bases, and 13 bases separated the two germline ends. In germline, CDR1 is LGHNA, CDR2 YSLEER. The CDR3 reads CASSQVAGSHEAFF. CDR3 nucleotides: TGCGCCAGCAGCCAAGTAGCAGGGTCCCATGAAGCTTTCTTT.

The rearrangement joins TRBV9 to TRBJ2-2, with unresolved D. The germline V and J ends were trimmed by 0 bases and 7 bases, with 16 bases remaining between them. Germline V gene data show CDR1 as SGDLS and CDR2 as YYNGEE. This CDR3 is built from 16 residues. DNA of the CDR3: TGTGCCAGCAGCGTAGATTTGGGCTACTTAGGCGGGGAGCTGTTTTTT. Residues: CASSVDLGYLGGELFF.

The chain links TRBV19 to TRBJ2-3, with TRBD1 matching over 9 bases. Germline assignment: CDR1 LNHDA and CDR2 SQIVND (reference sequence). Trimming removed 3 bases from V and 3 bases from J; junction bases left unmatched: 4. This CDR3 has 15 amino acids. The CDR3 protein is CASSIGQGLTDTQYF. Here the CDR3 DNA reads TGTGCCAGTAGTATCGGACAGGGGTTGACAGATACGCAGTATTTT.